This record concerns one TCR beta chain sequence. The antigen is undetermined. Libraries were prepared by immunoSEQ multiplex PCR; TCRdb keeps only in-frame clonotypes and omits some of them. Of more than 25,000 clones in the sample, nearly 95% are singletons; the top ten hold less than 10%. This sample was taken from a study of OX40 agonist ivuxolimab in advanced cancers. Points from the study as a whole: Researchers report that CD8+ T cells had, on average, more expanded clones than CD4+. Both CD4+ and CD8+ T cell populations in blood had undergone clonal expansion by week 6 at 0.1 to 3.0 mg/kg.

This CDR3 spans 16 amino acids. Germline CDR1 is MNHEY and CDR2 is SVGAGI. V dropped 2 bases and J dropped 4; count of bases not matched to a gene: 7. The gene calls are TRBV6-5 and TRBJ1-5; TRBD1 agrees at 8 bases. This TCR was sampled from an adult with an advanced solid tumor such as melanoma, head and neck, liver or kidney cancer. Here the sequenced sample was CD4+ or CD8+ T cells sorted from blood, taken in a trial of the OX40 agonist ivuxolimab. The CDR3 protein is CASSYGRDRQNQPQHF. Written as DNA, the CDR3 is TGTGCCAGCAGTTACGGCCGGGACAGGCAAAATCAGCCCCAGCATTTT.